This entry concerns a single TCR beta chain. Trimming pared 6 bases from V and 5 bases from J, leaving 13 bases between. CDR3 size: 14 residues. Germline V gives CDR1 ENHRY, CDR2 SYGVKD. This record belongs to a study of identical twins. TCRdb reprocessed the 5' RACE reads with MiXCR, giving one entry per CDR3 protein. The table records hundreds of thousands of distinct CDR3 sequences, 15% to 20% of them present only once. These data were also filed under a second study, of T cells expressing NK-cell markers. This second study says: The CD3+CD56-NKG2C+ fraction was also led by these clonotypes in a few donors. Certain NKG2C+ T cell clones were expanded, and their HCMV specificity remained unclear.

The sequence was collected from a woman between 18 and 29 years old in good health. The gene calls are TRBV10-3 and TRBJ2-2; the D gene is possibly TRBD1 (6 bases). Sequenced sample: PBMCs. DNA of the CDR3: TGTGCCATCAGCAGGGGAGAGGTTACCGGGGAGCTGTTTTTT. This sequence encodes CAISRGEVTGELFF.